This T cell receptor (beta chain) was identified in a study of blood T cells in healthy people across ages. A second PCR, run for about 7 to 12 cycles, used a sample-barcoded 5' primer plus a J-beta primer mix. TCRdb reprocessed the 5' RACE reads with MiXCR, giving one entry per CDR3 protein. The sample contains about 780,000 distinct CDR3 sequences, 35% to 60% of which appear only once. V dropped 5 bases and J dropped 8; count of bases not matched to a gene: 9. The CDR3 is 14 amino acids. The sequenced sample was blood. The J gene is TRBJ1-2, the V gene TRBV12-3 or TRBV12-4, with 9 bases aligning to TRBD1. The sequence was collected from an elderly man in good health. In nucleotides, the CDR3 is TGTGCCAGCAGTCACGGGACAGGGCCATCAGGCTACACCTTC. Amino acid sequence: CASSHGTGPSGYTF.